The source of this TCR beta chain is a study of blood T cell repertoires in COVID-19. Study at large: Researchers got acute and convalescent COVID-19 samples from the United States, Italy and Spain. Sample material is recorded as cDNA or gDNA derived from T cells, B-cell-depleted T cells, or PBMCs.

Germline assignment: CDR1 SGHRS and CDR2 YFSETQ. The CDR3 has 14 residues. Trimming stripped 1 base from V and 2 bases from J, with 9 bases between. Assay used: immunoSEQ multiplex PCR; TCRdb lists only in-frame clones, some missing. The table has over 250,000 clones, 89% seen once. Sequencing input: peripheral blood. V gene TRBV5-1 combines with J gene TRBJ1-2, with D possibly being TRBD1 (5 bases). The source of this sequence is a man in his forties or fifties with acute or convalescent COVID-19. CDR3 protein: CASSLMTENYGYTF. The CDR3 nucleotides read TGCGCCAGCAGCTTGATGACAGAAAACTATGGCTACACCTTC. Combining the CDR3 with reference TRBV5-1 and TRBJ1-2 gives the whole variable domain KAGVTQTPRYLIKTRGQQVTLSCSPISGHRSVSWYQQTPGQGLQFLFEYFSETQRNKGNFPGRFSGRQFSNSRSEMNVSTLELGDSALYLCASSLMTENYGYTFGSGTRLTVV.